Presented here are 27 T cell receptor beta chains from one specimen sequenced in a study of T cells in Graves' hyperthyroidism and ophthalmopathy. There were TCR beta CDR3 regions amplified from RNA transcripts. First-round RT-PCR of the TCR CDR3 relied on the HTBI primer set. TCRdb processed the multiplex PCR reads anew with MiXCR; each CDR3 protein has one entry. Altogether hundreds of thousands of distinct CDR3 sequences are present, 15% to 19% being singletons, with the ten largest covering about 27%. The sample consisted of blood. Every receptor here comes from a woman aged 18-35 years with Graves' hyperthyroidism that later progressed to Graves' ophthalmopathy.

The V gene is TRBV5-4, the J gene TRBJ2-5; a weak D match, TRBD2 (7 bases). This CDR3 comprises 15 residues. Looked up from germline, CDR1 is SGHNT and CDR2 is YYREEE (reference sequence). Between the trimmed V and J ends, which lost 4 bases and 4 bases, there was a span of 17 bases. CDR3 amino acids: CASSAPSGGGETQYF. In DNA form, the CDR3 reads TGTGCCAGCAGCGCACCCTCGGGGGGCGGAGAGACCCAGTACTTC.

CDR3 loop: CASSVDMIGTGELFF. The CDR3, as DNA: TGTGCCAGCAGCGTAGACATGATCGGCACCGGGGAGCTGTTTTTT. The J gene is TRBJ2-2, the V gene TRBV9; no definite D call. Trimming left V 0 bases short and J 4 bases short, with 10 bases between. Germline CDR1 SGDLS, CDR2 YYNGEE. The CDR3 contains 15 residues.

This clonotype was counted between two and nine times. The chain couples TRBV29-1 to TRBJ2-7; the match to TRBD1 covers 8 bases. The V and J ends lost 7 bases and 0 bases, in that order; junction bases with no gene match: 2. CDR1 and CDR2 (germline): SQVTM, ANQGSEA. This CDR3 is built from 12 residues. CDR3 sequence: CSAGQDSYEQYF. In nucleotides, the CDR3 is TGCAGCGCGGGACAGGACTCCTACGAGCAGTACTTC.

This clonotype was counted a few times. J is TRBJ2-3 and V is TRBV14; D unresolved. The CDR3 has 15 residues. Trimming left V 0 bases short and J 2 bases short, with 9 bases between. The germline V gene has CDR1 SGHDN and CDR2 FVKESK. The CDR3 sequence is CASSQDRRYTDTQYF. The CDR3 bases are TGTGCCAGCAGCCAAGATCGGAGATACACAGATACGCAGTATTTT.

This clonotype occurred a few times. This chain links TRBV20-1 with TRBJ1-6, with D tentatively TRBD1 (6 bases). This CDR3 is 14 amino acids long. Germline V gives CDR1 DFQATT, CDR2 SNEGSKA (reference sequence). The V end was cut by 6 bases, the J end by 9 bases, with 18 bases between. The CDR3 sequence is CSARGISEGSPLHF. Written as DNA, the CDR3 is TGCAGTGCCAGGGGAATTAGCGAGGGTTCACCCCTCCACTTT.

This clonotype was recorded many times. The J gene is TRBJ2-1, the V gene TRBV20-1, with 12 positions matching TRBD2. Germline V gene data show CDR1 as DFQATT and CDR2 as SNEGSKA (reference sequence). The CDR3 spans 15 residues. The V gene end was trimmed by 5 bases and the J gene end by 8 bases; junction bases not matched to a gene: 10. The CDR3 nucleotides read TGCAGTGCTGTAACGACTAGCGGGAGTCGGGATGAGCAGTTCTTC. Translation: CSAVTTSGSRDEQFF.

This clonotype has ten or more counts. The chain employs TRBV27 and TRBJ2-3, with 7 bases aligning to TRBD2. From germline, CDR1 is MNHEY and CDR2 SMNVEV (reference sequence). After removal of 8 bases from V and 5 bases from J, the junction contained 13 bases not matched to a gene. The CDR3 extends over 15 amino acids. CDR3 in DNA: TGTGCCAGCCGAGTTTCGGCTTCTAGCGGAGATACGCAGTATTTT. Its protein product is CASRVSASSGDTQYF.

This chain connects TRBV7-8 to TRBJ2-5, with D tentatively TRBD2 (5 bases). Germline V gives CDR1 SGHVS, CDR2 FQNEAQ. This CDR3 comprises 12 residues. V lost 8 bases to trimming and J lost 2 bases, with 9 bases between them. CDR3 in amino acids: CASGREQETQYF. DNA for the CDR3: TGTGCCAGCGGACGGGAACAAGAGACCCAGTACTTC. Based on the CDR3 plus reference TRBV7-8 and TRBJ2-5, the full variable domain is GAGVSQSPRYKVAKRGQDVALRCDPISGHVSLFWYQQALGQGPEFLTYFQNEAQLDKSGLPSDRFFAERPEGSVSTLKIQRTQQEDSAVYLCASGREQETQYFGPGTRLLVL.

This clonotype was observed a handful of times. The genes are TRBV4-1 and TRBJ1-1, with TRBD1 as a possible D gene (6 bases). The germline V gene has CDR1 MGHRA and CDR2 YSYEKL. V shed 3 bases and J shed 4 bases, with 12 bases lying between them. The CDR3 contains 14 residues. CDR3 coding DNA: TGCGCCAGCAGCCACCCCAGGGGAATCACTGAAGCTTTCTTT. Protein product: CASSHPRGITEAFF.

This clonotype was picked up many times. This chain links TRBV7-2 with TRBJ2-7, with D tentatively TRBD1 (5 bases). This CDR3 has 19 residues. Germline-derived CDR1 and CDR2 are SGHTA and FQGNSA. V was pared by 2 bases and J by 0 bases, with 23 bases between. CDR3 residues: CASSLRAQGRTPSSYEQYF. The CDR3 DNA reads TGTGCCAGCAGCTTAAGGGCCCAGGGAAGGACACCGAGCTCCTACGAGCAGTACTTC.

This clonotype came up once. The chain combines TRBV29-1 with TRBJ2-5, with D tentatively TRBD1 (6 bases). The DNA end is a closer match to TRBJ2-1, so the J assignment may be wrong. Germline loops: CDR1 SQVTM, CDR2 ANQGSEA. This CDR3 is 14 amino acids long. The CDR3 sequence is CSVTPTGRPETQFF. Here the CDR3 DNA reads TGCAGCGTCACACCGACAGGACGCCCAGAGACCCAGTTCTTC.

This clonotype was observed many times. This rearrangement joins TRBV18 to TRBJ2-3, with a tentative D call TRBD2 (6 bases). The CDR3 totals 14 residues. CDR1 is KGHSH and CDR2 is LQKENI in the germline V gene. Between the trimmed V and J ends, which lost 3 bases and 6 bases, there was a span of 13 bases. The CDR3 loop reads CASSPLEGSDTQYF. The CDR3 DNA is TGTGCCAGCTCACCCTTGGAGGGGTCGGATACGCAGTATTTT.

Ten or more counts support this clonotype. The V gene is TRBV7-2, the J gene TRBJ2-1; D gene ambiguous. The length of the CDR3 is 14 residues. The germline gives CDR1 SGHTA, CDR2 FQGNSA. The ends were cut back, 3 bases at V and 4 bases at J, with 10 bases in the middle. CDR3 in amino acids: CASSFSLEYNEQFF. DNA of the CDR3: TGTGCCAGCAGCTTTTCGCTCGAATACAATGAGCAGTTCTTC.

This clonotype was observed many times. This chain joins TRBV27 and TRBJ2-7; possibly TRBD1 for D (8 bases). V lost 6 bases, J lost 5 bases, and 17 bases lay in between. CDR1 and CDR2 (germline): MNHEY, SMNVEV (reference sequence). This CDR3 region has 14 residues. The CDR3 loop reads CASRDGQGGDEQYF. CDR3 nucleotide sequence: TGTGCCAGCAGAGATGGACAGGGAGGGGACGAGCAGTACTTC.

The CDR3 region is CASSQQRGDTEAFF. The CDR3 coding sequence is TGCGCCAGCAGCCAACAACGGGGGGACACTGAAGCTTTCTTT. V is TRBV4-1 and J is TRBJ1-1, with a weak D call TRBD1 (5 bases). The V gene lost 2 bases and the J gene lost 3 bases, with 10 bases spanning the gap. Per the germline V gene, CDR1 is MGHRA and CDR2 is YSYEKL. This CDR3 is built from 14 residues.

This clonotype has a handful of counts. Without the conserved terminal phenylalanine or tryptophan, this CDR3 likely stems from a read error. The V gene is TRBV7-2, the J gene TRBJ2-5, with TRBD1 matching 8 bases. The V segment lost 1 base and the J segment 5 bases; nucleotides outside the gene matches: 15. Germline CDR1 and CDR2: SGHTA and FQGNSA. This CDR3 region has 18 residues. CDR3 sequence reads: CASSLVMGGRGQAETQYL. The CDR3 nucleotides are TGTGCCAGCAGCTTAGTTATGGGGGGCAGGGGGCAAGCGGAGACCCAGTACCTC.

The table lists this clonotype with a few counts. The chain carries TRBV6-2 or TRBV6-3 and TRBJ2-3, with a tentative D call TRBD2 (6 bases). Deletions cut 0 bases from V and 1 base from J, with 11 bases between. Germline CDR1 is MNHEY and CDR2 is SVGEGT. The CDR3 loop spans 16 amino acids. CDR3 nucleotide sequence: TGTGCCAGCAGTTACTCGATGGGCGGGGGCACAGATACGCAGTATTTT. Amino acid sequence: CASSYSMGGGTDTQYF.

This chain uses TRBV24-1 with TRBJ2-2; D is unresolved. Trimming removed 1 base at V and 0 bases at J, with 2 bases between. CDR3 length: 14 residues. Germline loops: CDR1 KGHDR, CDR2 SFDVKD. DNA for the CDR3: TGTGCCACCAGTGATTTTGCGAACACCGGGGAGCTGTTTTTT. Encoded protein: CATSDFANTGELFF.

The gene calls are TRBV9 and TRBJ2-5; TRBD1 agrees at 10 bases. This CDR3 is built from 14 residues. Losses at the gene ends were 4 bases for V and 5 bases for J; bases not matched to a gene: 5. CDR1 is SGDLS, CDR2 YYNGEE, per germline. CDR3 amino acids: CASSTRTGGETQYF. Here the CDR3 DNA reads TGTGCCAGCAGCACTCGGACAGGGGGGGAGACCCAGTACTTC.

The table lists this clonotype with a few counts. The chain combines TRBV6-2 or TRBV6-3 with TRBJ2-2, with a possible D match to TRBD2 (6 bases). The ends were cut back, 10 bases at V and 7 bases at J, with 19 bases in the middle. This CDR3 is 14 amino acids long. Germline loops: CDR1 MNHEY, CDR2 SVGEGT. The CDR3 DNA reads as TGTGCCACCACCCGTCGGGGGATTGGCGGGGAGCTGTTTTTT. Its translation: CATTRRGIGGELFF.

J is TRBJ2-1 and V is TRBV19; TRBD2 might be the D (6 bases). Trimming shortened V by 3 bases and J by 5 bases, and 26 bases separated the two germline ends. This CDR3 contains 19 residues. The germline CDR1 and CDR2 sequences are LNHDA and SQIVND (reference sequence). CDR3 residues: CASSMPYPRLSGLNNEQFF. The CDR3 DNA is TGTGCCAGTAGTATGCCCTACCCGCGGCTCAGCGGGCTGAACAATGAGCAGTTCTTC. The entire variable domain, with the rest obtained from reference TRBV19 and TRBJ2-1, is as follows: DGGITQSPKYLFRKEGQNVTLSCEQNLNHDAMYWYRQDPGQGLRLIYYSQIVNDFQKGDIAEGYSVSREKKESFPLTVTSAQKNPTAFYLCASSMPYPRLSGLNNEQFFGPGTRLTVL.

V and J are TRBV3-1 and TRBJ2-3; the match to TRBD2 covers 7 bases. The CDR3 has 17 residues. The V segment lost 2 bases and the J segment 2 bases; nucleotides outside the gene matches: 10. Germline values: CDR1 LGHDT, CDR2 YNNKEL (reference sequence). The CDR3 DNA is TGTGCCAGCAGCCAAAGGGTAGGGACTACGCACACAGATACGCAGTATTTT. Amino acids: CASSQRVGTTHTDTQYF.

As to this clonotype: A much larger clone differs from this one at a single base, so this may be a read error. The V and J genes are TRBV7-2 and TRBJ2-3, with TRBD2 matching over 7 bases. This CDR3 has 12 amino acids. Germline V CDR1 and CDR2: SGHTA, FQGNSA. J gave up 6 bases and V 6 bases, and 3 bases lay outside the gene matches. CDR3 in amino acids: CASRMGGDTQYF. CDR3 sequence (DNA): TGTGCCAGCAGAATGGGGGGGGATACGCAGTATTTT.

In its sample, this clonotype was seen many times. The chain is built from TRBV14 and TRBJ2-7; 13 bases agree with TRBD2. Germline loops: CDR1 SGHDN, CDR2 FVKESK. The J segment lost 0 bases and the V segment lost 1 base, leaving 6 bases of the junction unmatched. There are 18 residues in the CDR3. The CDR3 is CASSQGTSGRLDSYEQYF. Here the CDR3 DNA reads TGTGCCAGCAGCCAAGGGACTAGCGGGAGACTCGACTCCTACGAGCAGTACTTC.

Concerning this clonotype itself: This may be a read error, as it is one base from a much larger clone. This chain uses TRBV3-1 with TRBJ1-2; D remains unclear. Germline V gene data show CDR1 as LGHDT and CDR2 as YNNKEL (reference sequence). This CDR3 has 14 amino acids. Here the CDR3 reads CASSQGELRNGYSF. The CDR3 nucleotides read TGTGCCAGCAGCCAAGGGGAGTTAAGAAATGGCTACAGCTTC. Looking up the rest from reference TRBV3-1 and TRBJ1-2 gives the full variable domain: DTAVSQTPKYLVTQMGNDKSIKCEQNLGHDTMYWYKQDSKKFLKIMFSYNNKELIINETVPNRFSPKSPDKAHLNLHINSLELGDSAVYFCASSQGELRNGYSFGSGTRLTVV.

This clonotype has at least ten counts. The V gene is TRBV20-1, the J gene TRBJ1-2, with 7 nucleotides matching TRBD1. Germline V gives CDR1 DFQATT, CDR2 SNEGSKA (reference sequence). CDR3 length: 13 residues. With 2 bases clipped from V and 8 bases from J, the junction kept 8 bases outside the gene matches. CDR3 nucleotide sequence: TGCAGTGCTAGAAGGGGGCCGCTGGTCGGCTACACCTTC. Translated: CSARRGPLVGYTF.

In its sample, this clonotype was seen many times. The chain uses TRBV12-3 or TRBV12-4 and TRBJ1-2; the match to TRBD1 covers 8 bases. The CDR3 sequence is 14 residues long. V lost 6 bases, J lost 4 bases, and 7 bases stayed unmatched. CDR3 DNA sequence: TGTGCCAGCAGCCCGACAGGGGCCGGCTATGGCTACACCTTC. Translation gives CASSPTGAGYGYTF.